The 28 T cell receptor beta chains given below trace back to one sample, sequenced in a study of T cells in Graves' hyperthyroidism and ophthalmopathy. TCR beta CDR3 regions were amplified from RNA. Researchers ran a first-round RT-PCR on the TCR CDR3 using the HTBI primer set. A single record per CDR3 protein comes from TCRdb applying MiXCR to the multiplex PCR reads. The sample holds under 300,000 distinct CDR3 sequences; roughly 15% are singletons and the top ten take 13%. The specimen sequenced was blood. The receptors originated from a woman aged 40 to 50 with Graves' hyperthyroidism that later progressed to Graves' ophthalmopathy.

This clonotype occurred many times. The rearrangement uses TRBV24-1 and TRBJ2-5; 9 bases are shared with TRBD1. The CDR3 sequence is 15 residues long. Germline CDR1 reads KGHDR; CDR2 reads SFDVKD. V gave up 4 bases and J gave up 3 bases; unmatched junction bases: 5. This CDR3 reads CATSEGGTGKETQYF. DNA of the CDR3: TGTGCCACCAGTGAGGGTGGGACAGGGAAAGAGACCCAGTACTTC.

This chain joins TRBV20-1 and TRBJ2-1, with 10 bases that match TRBD2. Germline V CDR1 and CDR2: DFQATT, SNEGSKA (reference sequence). The CDR3 is 16 amino acids. The V and J ends lost 1 base and 4 bases, in that order; junction bases with no gene match: 7. CDR3 DNA: TGCAGTGCTAGAGGAGCGGGAGGGACCTCTTACAATGAGCAGTTCTTC. It translates to CSARGAGGTSYNEQFF.

This chain links TRBV27 with TRBJ2-5; TRBD2 agrees at 11 bases. J gave up 5 bases and V 3 bases, and 8 bases lay outside the gene matches. The length of the CDR3 is 16 residues. Per the germline V gene, CDR1 is MNHEY and CDR2 is SMNVEV (reference sequence). The CDR3 DNA reads as TGTGCCAGCAGTTTTTGGACTAGCGGGCTCGGGGAGACCCAGTACTTC. Its translation: CASSFWTSGLGETQYF.

Only a few counts were recorded for this clonotype. The V gene is TRBV29-1, the J gene TRBJ1-2; 7 positions match TRBD1. The CDR3 has 13 amino acids. Germline values: CDR1 SQVTM, CDR2 ANQGSEA. The J segment lost 5 bases and the V segment lost 4 bases, leaving 7 bases of the junction unmatched. DNA of the CDR3: TGCAGCGTTGTTGGAGGGGGCGATTATGGCTACACCTTC. It is translated as CSVVGGGDYGYTF.

This clonotype was seen repeatedly, ten times or more. The chain employs TRBV27 and TRBJ2-5; D is unresolved. The CDR3 is made up of 14 amino acids. Trimming took off 0 bases at V and 1 base at J, with 6 bases between the two ends. Germline CDR1 reads MNHEY; CDR2 reads SMNVEV (reference sequence). CDR3 sequence reads: CASSLSSLQETQYF. The CDR3 region has the DNA TGTGCCAGCAGTTTATCCAGCCTCCAAGAGACCCAGTACTTC.

This clonotype was seen at least ten times. This chain links TRBV29-1 with TRBJ2-3; TRBD2 might be the D (6 bases). In germline, CDR1 is SQVTM, CDR2 ANQGSEA. V lost 4 bases to trimming and J lost 3 bases, with 20 bases between them. This CDR3 is built from 16 residues. CDR3 nucleotides: TGCAGCGTTGGATGGGCGGGGCGGTTGCATACAGATACGCAGTATTTT. This encodes CSVGWAGRLHTDTQYF.

This clonotype was counted many times. V is TRBV28 and J is TRBJ2-2, with 8 bases lining up with TRBD2. The CDR3 runs 15 residues. V shed 6 bases and J 5 bases; nucleotides not matched to a gene: 8. Germline assignment: CDR1 MDHEN and CDR2 SYDVKM. CDR3 region: CASRMKREPTGELFF. The CDR3 bases are TGTGCCAGCAGGATGAAGCGGGAGCCTACCGGGGAGCTGTTTTTT.

This clonotype came up many times. The chain uses TRBV28 and TRBJ2-7; tentatively, D is TRBD2 (5 bases). Trimming shortened V by 2 bases and J by 4 bases, and 6 bases separated the two germline ends. The germline gives CDR1 MDHEN, CDR2 SYDVKM. The CDR3 has 12 amino acids. Written as DNA, the CDR3 is TGTGCCAGCAGTTTACCGGGGTACGAGCAGTACTTC. It is translated as CASSLPGYEQYF.

V is TRBV2 and J is TRBJ2-3, with unresolved D. The CDR3 extends over 15 amino acids. V was cut by 9 bases and J by 8 bases, with 24 bases left in between. The germline V gene encodes CDR1 SNHLY and CDR2 FYNNEI. The CDR3 region has the DNA TGTGCCAGTGCCGATGATCGGTGGTCTGCTCGTACGCAGTATTTT. It codes for CASADDRWSARTQYF.

This clonotype was seen a single time. A much more abundant neighbour one base away suggests this may be a read error. The rearrangement uses TRBV5-1 and TRBJ1-1; 11 bases fit TRBD1. CDR1 is SGHRS, CDR2 YFSETQ, per germline. The CDR3 runs to 16 residues. The DNA for the CDR3 is TGCGCCAGCAGCAGCGGACAGGGGGCGTCGGGCACTGAATCTTTCTTT. Its translation is CASSSGQGASGTESFF. Full variable domain (outside the CDR3, taken from reference TRBV5-1 and TRBJ1-1): KAGVTQTPRYLIKTRGQQVTLSCSPISGHRSVSWYQQTPGQGLQFLFEYFSETQRNKGNFPGRFSGRQFSNSRSEMNVSTLELGDSALYLCASSSGQGASGTESFFGQGTRLTVV.

The sample holds a few counts of this clonotype. The CDR3, as DNA: TGTGCCAGCTCACCTCAATTAGGGGGTATTAGGTCCTACGAGCAGTACTTC. The encoded protein is CASSPQLGGIRSYEQYF. The chain combines TRBV18 with TRBJ2-7; a possible D gene is TRBD1 (6 bases). V was cut by 3 bases and J by 1 base, with 19 bases left in between. The CDR3 is 17 residues long. Germline V gene lookup returns CDR1 KGHSH and CDR2 LQKENI.

This clonotype was seen at least ten times. V is TRBV28 and J is TRBJ2-1, with D possibly matching TRBD1 (5 bases). The germline gives CDR1 MDHEN, CDR2 SYDVKM. CDR3 length: 18 residues. Trimming left V 1 base short and J 1 base short, with 17 bases between. The chain's CDR3 is CASSLFRWRTLSYNEQFF. CDR3 DNA sequence: TGTGCCAGCAGTTTATTCCGGTGGCGGACACTATCCTACAATGAGCAGTTCTTC.

J is TRBJ2-3 and V is TRBV24-1; D is possibly TRBD1 or TRBD2 (6 bases each). Trimming cost V 5 bases and J 4 bases, with 21 bases left between them. Germline V gene sequence: CDR1 KGHDR, CDR2 SFDVKD. The CDR3 spans 17 residues. The CDR3 region has the DNA TGTGCCACCAGTGGTCAAACGGGGGCCTGGGTTTCAGATACGCAGTATTTT. This gives the protein CATSGQTGAWVSDTQYF.

This clonotype showed up many times. The chain uses TRBV7-8 and TRBJ1-6; TRBD1 is a possible D gene (5 bases). This CDR3 comprises 14 residues. Germline loops: CDR1 SGHVS, CDR2 FQNEAQ. Trimming pared 5 bases from V and 8 bases from J, leaving 13 bases between. The DNA of the CDR3 is TGTGCCAGCAGCCTCAGGGTGGGGGATTCACCCCTCCACTTT. It specifies CASSLRVGDSPLHF.

This clonotype was seen at least ten times. The chain employs TRBV4-2 and TRBJ2-3; 8 bases fit TRBD2. CDR1 LGHNA and CDR2 YNFKEQ come from the germline V gene. CDR3 length: 17 amino acids. The V segment lost 0 bases and the J segment 6 bases; nucleotides outside the gene matches: 11. The CDR3 nucleotides read TGTGCCAGCAGCCAAGATCCACACAGCGGGAGACGGGATACGCAGTATTTT. It specifies CASSQDPHSGRRDTQYF.

At least ten counts were recorded for this clonotype. The chain recombines TRBV16 with TRBJ1-1; 8 nucleotides align to TRBD1. V shed 0 bases, J shed 5 bases, and the junction held 2 bases outside the gene matches. In germline, CDR1 is KGHSY, CDR2 FQNENV. This CDR3 comprises 14 residues. Here the CDR3 DNA reads TGTGCCAGCAGCCAATCCACAGGGGGGACTGAAGCTTTCTTT. Translating gives CASSQSTGGTEAFF.

This clonotype was seen at least ten times. The V gene is TRBV20-1, the J gene TRBJ2-4; D not certain. Germline V lookup: CDR1 DFQATT, CDR2 SNEGSKA (reference sequence). CDR3 size: 15 residues. The ends were cut back, 3 bases at V and 1 base at J, with 13 bases in the middle. In DNA form, the CDR3 reads TGCAGTGCTAGCCCGGGTAGGAAGGCCAAAAACATTCAGTACTTC. It codes for CSASPGRKAKNIQYF.

This clonotype was seen at least ten times. The chain uses TRBV12-3 or TRBV12-4 and TRBJ1-1; 7 bases line up with TRBD1. CDR3 length equals 14 residues. With 5 bases clipped from V and 4 bases from J, the junction kept 7 bases outside the gene matches. CDR3 DNA: TGTGCCAGCAGTCCCCTCAGGGGGAGCACTGAAGCTTTCTTT. Translating it yields CASSPLRGSTEAFF.

Of note for this clonotype: A much more abundant neighbour one base away suggests this may be a read error. This chain links TRBV11-2 with TRBJ2-7; D not certain. V lost 7 bases and J 0 bases, leaving 10 bases between the germline ends. The CDR3 length is 13 residues. CDR1 is SGHAT and CDR2 is FQNNGV in the germline V gene. The CDR3 DNA reads as TGTGCCAGCACCTTGGTCTCCTCCTACGAGCAGTACTTC. Amino acids: CASTLVSSYEQYF.

This clonotype was seen many times. This sequence joins TRBV7-3 and TRBJ1-1, with no clear D. CDR1 and CDR2 from the germline V gene are SGHTA and FQGTGA. The V and J ends lost 1 base and 1 base respectively, with 16 bases between them. This CDR3 is 17 amino acids long. In DNA, the CDR3 is TGTGCCAGCAGCTTAATAGGGTCCTACCTAGGGAACACTGAAGCTTTCTTT. It codes for CASSLIGSYLGNTEAFF.

This clonotype has ten or more counts. This chain links TRBV12-3 or TRBV12-4 with TRBJ2-1, with D perhaps TRBD1 (5 bases). CDR3 length equals 16 residues. With 5 bases removed from V and 5 bases from J, the gap between germline ends came to 19 bases. The DNA of the CDR3 is TGTGCCAGCAGTCCTCGCCCATCGACAGCAAACAATGAGCAGTTCTTC. This codes for CASSPRPSTANNEQFF.

This clonotype came up many times. The V call is TRBV18, the J call TRBJ2-1; the match to TRBD2 covers 11 bases. Germline V gene sequence: CDR1 KGHSH, CDR2 LQKENI. V trimming: 3 bases; J trimming: 4 bases; junction bases outside the gene matches: 5. The length of the CDR3 is 16 residues. The CDR3 loop is CASSPTTSGSYNEQFF. In DNA form, the CDR3 reads TGTGCCAGCTCACCTACTACTAGCGGGAGTTACAATGAGCAGTTCTTC.

In its sample, this clonotype was seen a few times. The rearrangement uses TRBV7-8 and TRBJ2-5; D uncertain. V dropped 2 bases and J dropped 4 bases, with 11 bases sitting between them. Germline V lookup: CDR1 SGHVS, CDR2 FQNEAQ. CDR3 length equals 14 residues. CDR3 sequence (DNA): TGTGCCAGCAGCTTATGGTCCAATCGAGAGACCCAGTACTTC. Encoded protein: CASSLWSNRETQYF.

This chain links TRBV2 with TRBJ2-7; possible D gene TRBD1, 5 bases. Trimming shortened V by 7 bases and J by 3 bases, and 10 bases separated the two germline ends. Germline CDR1 is SNHLY and CDR2 is FYNNEI. The CDR3 loop spans 12 amino acids. CDR3 region: CASKDNYYEQYF. The CDR3 coding sequence is TGTGCCAGCAAGGACAACTACTACGAGCAGTACTTC.

This chain uses TRBV5-1 with TRBJ1-3; no firm D call. The CDR3 runs to 18 residues. Deletions cut 1 base from V and 0 bases from J, with 17 bases between. Germline V CDR1 and CDR2: SGHRS, YFSETQ. The CDR3 region is CASSLRTLTLNSGNTIYF. The CDR3, as DNA: TGCGCCAGCAGCTTGCGGACCTTAACCCTTAACTCTGGAAACACCATATATTTT.

This clonotype was seen repeatedly, ten times or more. The gene calls are TRBV20-1 and TRBJ2-3; D assignment may be TRBD1 or TRBD2 (5 bases each). V lost 3 bases to trimming and J lost 2 bases, with 27 bases between them. The CDR3 consists of 19 residues. Germline V gene lookup returns CDR1 DFQATT and CDR2 SNEGSKA (reference sequence). DNA of the CDR3: TGCAGTGCTAGTCCCGGGGCTCTTTCCAGCCGATTAATCACAGATACGCAGTATTTT. This encodes CSASPGALSSRLITDTQYF.

The chain recombines TRBV20-1 with TRBJ1-5; D unresolved. The ends were cut back, 0 bases at V and 4 bases at J, with 4 bases in the middle. The CDR3 totals 12 residues. Germline CDR1 is DFQATT and CDR2 is SNEGSKA (reference sequence). The CDR3: CSARDPNQPQHF. The CDR3 DNA reads as TGCAGTGCTAGAGACCCAAATCAGCCCCAGCATTTT.

In this sample, this clonotype turned up many times. The CDR3 loop reads CASSQDSALNTEAFF. As DNA, the CDR3 is TGCGCCAGCAGCCAAGATTCCGCTCTAAACACTGAAGCTTTCTTT. The chain joins TRBV4-1 to TRBJ1-1; D gene uncertain. Trimming shortened V by 0 bases and J by 2 bases, and 10 bases separated the two germline ends. The CDR3 loop spans 15 amino acids. Germline lookup yields CDR1 MGHRA and CDR2 YSYEKL.